The clone carrying this T cell receptor (beta chain) was seen repeatedly, ten times or more. Antigen unknown. The germline gives CDR1 SGHVS, CDR2 FQNEAQ. Unmatched junction bases numbered 3, after V lost 4 bases and J lost 3 bases. CDR3 size: 14 residues. As to time point: patch test 2, 6 weeks after DPC sensitization. Treatment defined: therapeutic diphenylcyclopropenone sensitization with weekly scalp DPC. Blood was collected ahead of every patch test applied. TCRdb recomputed calls from the RACE reads with MiXCR, one row per CDR3 protein. Among approximately 120,000 distinct CDR3 sequences listed, 9% to 9.5% were seen once. These data come from a study of human T cells and chemical hapten exposure. Study-wide context: DPC at 0.01% went onto the upper back in patch tests, read at 6 days. Regarding the study as a whole: The presence of alopecia in the donors means their immune response may differ from healthy people's.

The rearrangement links TRBV7-8 to TRBJ1-5, with 7 bases matching TRBD1. This TCR came from a middle-aged woman with alopecia areata. Some clones in this sample may be carry-over from other donors' samples. The sequencing here drew on whole blood, taken in connection with sensitization to the hapten diphenylcyclopropenone (DPC). The CDR3 coding sequence is TGTGCCAGCAGCTCAGGACAGGACAATCAGCCCCAGCATTTT. It translates to CASSSGQDNQPQHF.